The entry that follows covers one TCR beta chain sequence. Its recognized antigen is unknown. The junction and the germline gene differ at one end; a read error may be behind it. This entry belongs to a study of regulatory T cells in long-lasting Graves disease (dated by TCRdb to the early 2020s). A note on the overall study: Antithyroid drugs had been taken for less than 3 months by newly diagnosed Graves' disease patients. A total of some 33 samples were covered by TCR sequencing, comprising 13 persistent and around 20 newly diagnosed Graves' disease patients. Patients with persistent Graves' disease were compared with patients with newly diagnosed Graves' disease using TCR sequencing and RNA sequencing of peripheral blood. The study was registered as a clinical trial and conducted in China. Overall study outcomes, separate from this receptor: Persistent patients shared more public clonotypes among themselves (roughly 2,700) than newly diagnosed patients did (about 900). Peripheral blood alone was examined, since thyroid tissue, which constituted the primary lesion, could not be accessed. The authors acknowledged the small sample size as a limitation that may reduce accuracy. Compared with newly diagnosed patients, persistent Graves' disease patients had lower TCR Shannon entropy and fewer highly expanded clones, which suggests clonal expansion. Sequencing and analysis were limited to the TCR beta chain. Persistent disease showed preferential use of TRBV28, TRBJ1-2 and TRBJ2-5, whereas newly diagnosed disease favored TRBV20-1 and TRBJ2-1.

The library was generated by multiplex PCR. Instrument on record: Illumina HiSeq 4000. iRepertoire HTBI primers and Arm-PCR amplification of CDR3 regions were used to construct TCR beta libraries. Gel purification was performed on PCR products prior to sequencing. As for the original processing: Across samples, 60 to 75 TRBV and roughly 13 TRBJ segments were identified and used for gene usage analysis of CDR3 amino acid clonotypes. Filtered high-quality paired reads were merged into contigs using COPE and FqMerger. BLAST was used to align contigs to IMGT TRBV, TRBD and TRBJ reference genes, with CDR3 defined following IMGT. Any clonotype with a frequency above 0.1% was classified as a highly expanded clone. Repertoire diversity was measured by Shannon entropy, and V-J evenness by the Gini coefficient. A clonotype found in more than one individual was treated as public. TCRdb cleaned the public reads at Q25 with fastp, built clones with MiXCR and kept in-frame beta chains. When rows share a CDR3 protein, they turn into one entry using the most common DNA and genes. The V and J calls, along with clone size, are taken from TCRdb and not from the paper's own processing. The sample table lists some 500,000 distinct CDR3 sequences, roughly 16% of them with a count of one. Of the sample, 25% is held by the ten largest clones.

Including cysteine and phenylalanine, the CDR3 has 12 amino acids. Only the CDR3 portion is preserved as DNA: 36 bases, with reading frame beginning at the first base. From the germline V gene, CDR1 is KGHSH and CDR2 is LQKENI. The sample's time point, from its label and the paper: newly diagnosed GD, antithyroid drugs for less than 3 months. RNA was extracted from PBMCs in TRIzol for both TCR sequencing and RNA sequencing. The diagnosis of Graves' disease was made according to American Thyroid Association guidelines. The patients came from an endocrinology department in Xi'an, China. From each patient, around 8.3 milliliters of peripheral blood was collected into an EDTA anticoagulant tube. Ficoll Paque Plus density gradient separation was used to isolate PBMCs, and no further T cell sorting was done. An Agilent 2100 Bioanalyzer and agarose gel were used to check RNA quality, while a NanoDrop 2000 measured RNA concentration.

This same sample was also part of a study on T cells in Graves' hyperthyroidism and ophthalmopathy. As the second study states: Stable Graves' hyperthyroidism was defined as the absence of progression to ophthalmopathy over 18 months of follow-up. The hyperthyroidism patients were between 18 and 65 years old and newly diagnosed, with a disease duration of less than 2 months. Patients with uncontrolled infections, other autoimmune diseases, pregnancy or lactation were excluded. Clinical symptoms, serum thyroxine and TRAb, thyroid ultrasound, and orbital computed tomography formed the basis for the diagnoses. A first-round RT-PCR of the TCR CDR3 used the HTBI primer set with the Qiagen OneStep RT-PCR kit. Blood samples also contained most of the expanded thyroid clonotypes (frequency above 0.001), which suggests that blood repertoires may reflect thyroid immune responses. A model built on a 13 V-J signature distinguished ophthalmopathy from stable hyperthyroidism, reaching about 88% sensitivity and around 81% specificity in cross-validation and 80%/75% in testing. In validation, the model predicted progression to ophthalmopathy a median of roughly 6.2 months before onset, with roughly 68% sensitivity and about 75% specificity. TCR V-J signatures able to tell the groups apart were searched for in a discovery cohort of 90 to 100 patients, of whom 40 to 45 had Graves' ophthalmopathy and under 65 had stable Graves' hyperthyroidism. Whether ophthalmopathy could be predicted prospectively was tested in an independent validation cohort made up of roughly 19 hyperthyroidism patients plus 17 patients who later progressed to ophthalmopathy. For training and testing, the approximately 92 patients in the discovery cohort were randomly divided in a 7:3 ratio. In addition, the study compared T-cell repertoires in thyroid tissue and in blood from about six Graves' hyperthyroidism patients. After blood sampling, hyperthyroidism patients were treated with methimazole at a starting dose of 30 mg daily, and ophthalmopathy patients were treated with high-dose intravenous methylprednisolone. The libraries were constructed in a second round of multiplex PCR and then size-selected and purified. Libraries were sequenced paired-end with 100 bp reads on an Illumina HiSeq2000. SOAPnuke was used to process the raw data, removing reads that contained adapters or uncalled bases, had a mean Phred below 15, or lacked an exact match to the constant primer or identifier. COPE v1.2.5 was used to merge high-quality paired reads, and clonotypes were defined as unique nucleotide sequences. MiTCR v1.1 was used to align the clonotypes against IMGT TRBV, TRBD and TRBJ reference segments. The analysis included only V-J combinations with a frequency above 0.0001, which together covered roughly 99% of the repertoires. The TCS score was defined as F50 (clonal expansion) divided by E x V (chaos), with BLOSUM62-based TCRdist calculated between CDR3 peptides within each V-J. Welch's t-statistics and random forest reduced roughly 540 V-J features to under 15, which were used in a naive Bayes classifier (R e1071). Sample size was not statistically predetermined, and investigators were not blinded to group allocation. According to the paper, TCR Vbeta CDR3 sequencing was carried out on 135 peripheral blood samples, which came from fewer than 50 ophthalmopathy, around 74 hyperthyroidism and around 17 progressor patients.

Sequencing was performed on peripheral blood mononuclear cells (PBMCs), taken at new diagnosis, from a patient treated with antithyroid drugs. This clonotype originated in a woman aged 35 to 59 with Graves disease. Donor details come from another sample of the same person, matched by shared clones. This receptor chain uses TRBV18 and TRBJ2-1; 8 central bases correspond to TRBD1. The nucleotide sequence is given as TGTGCCGGCTCACCAGGGGGCGGTGAGCAGTTCTTC. Translated, it gives CAGSPGGGEQFF.